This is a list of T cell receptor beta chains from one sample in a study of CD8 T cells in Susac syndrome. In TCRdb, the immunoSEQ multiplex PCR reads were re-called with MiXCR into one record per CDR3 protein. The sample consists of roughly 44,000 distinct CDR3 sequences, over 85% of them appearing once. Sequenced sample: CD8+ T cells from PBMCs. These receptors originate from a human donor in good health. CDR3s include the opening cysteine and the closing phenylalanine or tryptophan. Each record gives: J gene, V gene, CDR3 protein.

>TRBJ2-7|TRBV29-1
CSVEDREEYEQYF
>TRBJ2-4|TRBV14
CASSQDGTGLNIQYF
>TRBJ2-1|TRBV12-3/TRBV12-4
CASSPRQYTSFDEQFF
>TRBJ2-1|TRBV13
CASSLGGHEQFF
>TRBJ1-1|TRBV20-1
CSARGGSRGTEAFF
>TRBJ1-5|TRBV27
CASSPTGSPQPQHF
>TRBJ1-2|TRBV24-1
CATSDQNPGGYTF
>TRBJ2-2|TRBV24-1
CATSEGTGGTGELFF
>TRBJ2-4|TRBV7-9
CASSPRQSLAKNIQYF
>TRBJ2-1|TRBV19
CASSPPGGNEQFF
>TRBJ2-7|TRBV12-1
CASSASGPTSYEQYF
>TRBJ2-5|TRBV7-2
CASSLGGTQYF
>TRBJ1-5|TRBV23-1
CASSRGGGRGNQPQHF
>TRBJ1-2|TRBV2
CASSDTDYGYTF